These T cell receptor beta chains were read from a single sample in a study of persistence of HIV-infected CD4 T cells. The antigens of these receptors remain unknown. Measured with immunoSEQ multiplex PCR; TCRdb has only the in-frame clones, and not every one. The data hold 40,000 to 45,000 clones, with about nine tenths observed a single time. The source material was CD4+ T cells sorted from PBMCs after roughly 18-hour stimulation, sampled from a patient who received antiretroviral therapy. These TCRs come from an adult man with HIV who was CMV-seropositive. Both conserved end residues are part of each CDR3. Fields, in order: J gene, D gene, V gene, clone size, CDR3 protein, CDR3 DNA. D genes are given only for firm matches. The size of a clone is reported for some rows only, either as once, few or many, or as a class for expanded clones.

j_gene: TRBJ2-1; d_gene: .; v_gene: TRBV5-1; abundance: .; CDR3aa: CASSLVVSTAFNEQFF; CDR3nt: TGCGCCAGCAGCTTGGTTGTTTCTACGGCGTTTAATGAGCAGTTCTTC
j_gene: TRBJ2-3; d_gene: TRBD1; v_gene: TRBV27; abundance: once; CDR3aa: CASSRDRGGADTQYF; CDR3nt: TGTGCCAGCAGTCGAGACAGGGGTGGGGCAGATACGCAGTATTTT
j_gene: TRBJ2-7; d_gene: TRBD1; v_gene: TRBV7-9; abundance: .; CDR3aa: CASSLGDPGQSNF; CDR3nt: TGTGCCAGCAGCTTAGGGGATCCGGGACAGTCCAACTTC
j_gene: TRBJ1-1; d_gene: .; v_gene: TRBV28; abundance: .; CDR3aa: CASSLFHGTGIEAFF; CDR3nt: TGTGCCAGCAGTTTATTTCACGGTACCGGAATTGAAGCTTTCTTT
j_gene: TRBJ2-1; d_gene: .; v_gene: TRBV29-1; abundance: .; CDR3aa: CSVEGWNSYNEQFF; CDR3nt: TGCAGCGTTGAAGGATGGAACTCCTACAATGAGCAGTTCTTC
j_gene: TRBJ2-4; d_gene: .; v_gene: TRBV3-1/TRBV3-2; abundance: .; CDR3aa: CASRETRRAKNIQYF; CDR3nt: TGTGCCAGCAGGGAGACTCGGCGGGCCAAAAACATTCAGTACTTC
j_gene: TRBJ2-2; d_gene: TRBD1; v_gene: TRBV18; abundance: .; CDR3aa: CASSPAGTGFSGELFF; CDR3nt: TGTGCCAGCTCACCAGCCGGGACAGGGTTCAGCGGGGAGCTGTTTTTT
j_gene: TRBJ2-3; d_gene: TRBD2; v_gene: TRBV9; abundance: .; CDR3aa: CASSVVPSGGGSSTDTQYF; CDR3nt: TGTGCCAGCAGCGTAGTCCCCAGCGGGGGGGGTTCTAGCACAGATACGCAGTATTTT
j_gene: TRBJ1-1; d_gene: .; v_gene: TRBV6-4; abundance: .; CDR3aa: CASSDSKVFGGGRSKNTEAFF; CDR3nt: TGTGCCAGCAGTGACTCTAAGGTTTTCGGCGGCGGACGGAGCAAGAACACTGAAGCTTTCTTT
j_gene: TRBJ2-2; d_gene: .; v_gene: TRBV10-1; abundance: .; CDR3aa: CASSSAPGSSTGELFF; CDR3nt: TGCGCCAGCAGTTCGGCCCCAGGGAGTTCCACCGGGGAGCTGTTTTTT
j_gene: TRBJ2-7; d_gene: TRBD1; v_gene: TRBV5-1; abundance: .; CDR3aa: CASSPGDRLSYEQYF; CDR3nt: TGCGCCAGCAGCCCGGGGGACAGGCTCTCCTACGAGCAGTACTTC
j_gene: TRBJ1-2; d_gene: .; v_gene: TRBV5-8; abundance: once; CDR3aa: CASSPGQPANYGYTF; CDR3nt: TGTGCCAGCAGCCCCGGACAGCCGGCTAACTATGGCTACACCTTC
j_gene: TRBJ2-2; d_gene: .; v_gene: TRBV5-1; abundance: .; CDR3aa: CASSKGEQGMNTGELFF; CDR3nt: TGCGCCAGCAGCAAAGGAGAGCAGGGGATGAACACCGGGGAGCTGTTTTTT
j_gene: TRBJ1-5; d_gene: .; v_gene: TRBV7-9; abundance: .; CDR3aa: CASSLGTVNSNQPQHF; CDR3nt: TGTGCCAGCAGCTTAGGGACAGTCAATAGCAATCAGCCCCAGCATTTT
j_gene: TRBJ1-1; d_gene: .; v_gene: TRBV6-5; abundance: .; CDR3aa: CASSYIPSRSDTEAFF; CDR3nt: TGTGCCAGCAGTTACATTCCCAGTCGGTCGGACACTGAAGCTTTCTTT
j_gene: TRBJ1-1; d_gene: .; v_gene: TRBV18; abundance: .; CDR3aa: CASSRLGRVETEAFF; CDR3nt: TGTGCCAGCTCACGACTCGGCAGGGTGGAGACTGAAGCTTTCTTT
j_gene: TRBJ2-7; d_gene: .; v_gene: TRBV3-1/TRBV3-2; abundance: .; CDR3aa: CASSQETGPHSEQYF; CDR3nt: TGTGCCAGCAGCCAAGAAACAGGGCCTCACTCCGAGCAGTACTTC
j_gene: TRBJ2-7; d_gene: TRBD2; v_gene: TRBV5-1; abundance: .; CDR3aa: CASSFTSGVSTAQYF; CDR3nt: TGCGCCAGCAGTTTCACTAGCGGGGTTTCTACGGCGCAGTACTTC
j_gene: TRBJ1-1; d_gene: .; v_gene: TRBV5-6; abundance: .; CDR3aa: CASSSTIGTEAFF; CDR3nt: TGTGCCAGCAGCTCCACAATAGGCACTGAAGCTTTCTTT
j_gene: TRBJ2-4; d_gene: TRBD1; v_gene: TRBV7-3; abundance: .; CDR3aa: CASSPRDRGGGLNIQYF; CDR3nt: TGTGCCAGCAGCCCCCGGGACAGGGGAGGGGGGTTGAACATTCAGTACTTC
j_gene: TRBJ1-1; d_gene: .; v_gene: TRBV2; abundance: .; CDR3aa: CASIYDVWDKSKNTEAFF; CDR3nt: TGTGCCAGCATTTATGACGTTTGGGACAAGTCAAAGAACACTGAAGCTTTCTTT
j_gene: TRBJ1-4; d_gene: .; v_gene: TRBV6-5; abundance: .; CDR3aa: CASSYAGNEKLFF; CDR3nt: TGTGCCAGCAGTTACGCGGGGAACGAAAAACTGTTTTTT